This T cell receptor (beta chain) was observed in a study of T cell responses to AZD1222 COVID-19 vaccine. Second-dose recipients at about 4 or about 12 weeks were treated as one pooled group. CDR1 is SNHLY and CDR2 is FYNNEI in the germline V gene. Trimming cost V 4 bases and J 7 bases; bases outside gene matches: 3. The CDR3 extends over 15 amino acids. Sequenced by immunoSEQ multiplex PCR; TCRdb stores in-frame clones only, minus some. This sample has about 150,000 clones; around 87% occur once, and the top ten carry over 8%. The sample in question was peripheral blood, obtained 28 days after the second AZD1222 dose. V usage is TRBV2 and J usage is TRBJ2-1, with 14 bases lining up with TRBD2. The TCR comes from an adult who received the AZD1222 COVID-19 vaccine. Here the CDR3 DNA reads TGTGCCAGCAGTGGCGGACTAGCGGGAGGTAATGAGCAGTTCTTC. Translation: CASSGGLAGGNEQFF.